This entry lists 8 T cell receptor beta chains sequenced from one sample in a study of blood T cell repertoires in COVID-19. TCRdb's copy holds only in-frame clones and misses some; the assay was immunoSEQ multiplex PCR. The sample records around 190,000 clones, about four fifths being singletons. Source material: peripheral blood. These receptor sequences come from a man aged 65-85 years with active or convalescent COVID-19.

The J gene is TRBJ2-7, the V gene TRBV19; the D gene is possibly TRBD1 (5 bases). Germline-derived CDR1 and CDR2 are LNHDA and SQIVND (reference sequence). V was cut by 2 bases and J by 4 bases, with 12 bases left in between. This CDR3 is 14 amino acids long. This CDR3 reads CASSIQQVPYEQYF. The CDR3 region has the DNA TGTGCCAGTAGTATACAACAGGTACCTTACGAGCAGTACTTC.

For this clone: The junction shows a germline mismatch at one end, possibly a read error. The V and J genes are TRBV10-1 and TRBJ2-2, with 9 bases identical to TRBD2. CDR1 and CDR2 (germline): WNHNN, SYGVQD (reference sequence). The CDR3 is 16 residues long. CDR3: CASSELAGTKTGELFF. The CDR3 coding sequence is TGCGCCAGCAGTGAGCTAGCGGGAACGAAGACCGGGGAGCTGTTTTTT.

V is TRBV7-6 and J is TRBJ1-2; TRBD1 might be the D (6 bases). Germline CDR1 reads SGHVS; CDR2 reads FNYEAQ. This CDR3 comprises 13 residues. Trimming left V 0 bases short and J 7 bases short, with 9 bases between. The CDR3, as DNA: TGTGCCAGCAGCTTAGCGAAAGGGGGTGGCTACACCTTC. It specifies CASSLAKGGGYTF.

V and J are TRBV5-8 and TRBJ2-2; 7 bases are a match to TRBD2. V dropped 0 bases and J dropped 6; count of bases not matched to a gene: 5. This CDR3 contains 15 residues. Germline lookup yields CDR1 SGHTS and CDR2 YDEGEE. The CDR3: CASSLGLALAGELFF. The CDR3 DNA follows: TGTGCCAGCAGCTTGGGACTAGCCTTAGCCGGGGAGCTGTTTTTT.

This clone was observed a single time. This chain joins TRBV7-9 and TRBJ1-3; tentative D call: TRBD1 (6 bases). The CDR3 has 18 amino acids. Trimming pared 5 bases from V and 0 bases from J, leaving 20 bases between. CDR1 and CDR2 from the germline V gene are SEHNR and FQNEAQ (reference sequence). The chain's CDR3 is CASSPPRGRTDSGNTIYF. CDR3 DNA sequence: TGTGCCAGCAGCCCACCTAGGGGCCGGACAGACTCTGGAAACACCATATATTTT.

This chain joins TRBV19 and TRBJ2-2, with 7 bases fitting TRBD2. Trimming at V came to 6 bases and at J to 8 bases, leaving 9 bases not matched to a gene. Germline V gene data show CDR1 as LNHDA and CDR2 as SQIVND (reference sequence). This CDR3 has 14 residues. DNA of the CDR3: TGTGCCAGTAGGTTGGCGGGAGATGGTGGGGAGCTGTTTTTT. Translating it yields CASRLAGDGGELFF.

V gene TRBV29-1 combines with J gene TRBJ1-2, with TRBD1 as a possible D gene (5 bases). Germline assignment: CDR1 SQVTM and CDR2 ANQGSEA. The ends were cut back, 4 bases at V and 8 bases at J, with 20 bases in the middle. This CDR3 has 14 amino acids. The CDR3 DNA reads TGCAGCGTTGCAGGAGGACGGGGGAGGTACGGCTACACCTTC. Its translation is CSVAGGRGRYGYTF.

This clone was observed a single time. As DNA, the CDR3 is TGTGCCAGCAGCTTAGCTGAGGGCTCCTATAATTCACCCCTCCACTTT. Protein product: CASSLAEGSYNSPLHF. V usage is TRBV7-9 and J usage is TRBJ1-6; D is ambiguous. Germline lookup yields CDR1 SEHNR and CDR2 FQNEAQ (reference sequence). Trimming took off 0 bases at V and 0 bases at J, with 6 bases between the two ends. The CDR3 is 16 amino acids.